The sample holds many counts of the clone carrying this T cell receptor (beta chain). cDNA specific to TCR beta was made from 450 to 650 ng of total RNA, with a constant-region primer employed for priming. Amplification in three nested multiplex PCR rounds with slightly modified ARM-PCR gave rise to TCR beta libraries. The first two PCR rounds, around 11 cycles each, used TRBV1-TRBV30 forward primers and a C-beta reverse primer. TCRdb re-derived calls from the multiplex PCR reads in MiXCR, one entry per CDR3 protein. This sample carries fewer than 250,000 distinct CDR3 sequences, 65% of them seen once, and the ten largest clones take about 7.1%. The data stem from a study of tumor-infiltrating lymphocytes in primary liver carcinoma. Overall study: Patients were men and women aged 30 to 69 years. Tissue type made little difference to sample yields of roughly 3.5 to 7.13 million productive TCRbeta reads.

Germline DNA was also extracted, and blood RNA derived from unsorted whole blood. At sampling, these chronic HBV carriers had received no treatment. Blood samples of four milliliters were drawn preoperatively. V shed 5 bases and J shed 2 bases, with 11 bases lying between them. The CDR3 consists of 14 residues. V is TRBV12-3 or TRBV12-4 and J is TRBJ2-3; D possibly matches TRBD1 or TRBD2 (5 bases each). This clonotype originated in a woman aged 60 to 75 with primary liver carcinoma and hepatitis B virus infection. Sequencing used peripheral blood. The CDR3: CASSPTGHTDTQYF. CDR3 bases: TGTGCCAGCAGTCCCACGGGGCACACAGATACGCAGTATTTT.